This TCR beta chain was sequenced in a study of T cell responses to AZD1222 COVID-19 vaccine. General study points: Repertoires were collected only later (after the peak T cell response had occurred).

TCRdb's copy holds only in-frame clones and misses some; the assay was immunoSEQ multiplex PCR. The profile shows approximately 75,000 clones, roughly 84% of them singletons. Trimming took 6 bases from V and 5 from J; bases not matched to a gene: 0. The CDR3 spans 13 residues. The germline gives CDR1 MNHEY, CDR2 SVGAGI. Timing groups of about 4 and about 12 weeks for second doses were pooled. With respect to this clone: Its antigen is still unknown.

This receptor was taken from an adult who received the AZD1222 COVID-19 vaccine. The chain uses TRBV6-5 and TRBJ2-2; 10 nucleotides align to TRBD1. Specimen: peripheral blood, collected 28 days after the second AZD1222 dose. Written as DNA, the CDR3 is TGTGCCAGCAGGGGACAGGGGACCGGGGAGCTGTTTTTT. Residues: CASRGQGTGELFF.